This TCR beta chain originates from a study of Ad26.COV2.S vaccination and SARS-CoV-2 variants. Whole-study context: The donor participated in the COV1001 trial, in its Ad26.COV2.S arm. Notes on the study in general: People given the vaccine had a wider spike-specific TCR breadth than placebo recipients did. There was reportedly substantial breadth in spike-specific CD8+ and CD4+ T cell responses after vaccination.

The CDR3 extends over 13 amino acids. V shed 5 bases and J shed 3 bases, with 10 bases lying between them. Per germline, CDR1 SEHNR and CDR2 FQNEAQ (reference sequence). A word on this clone: The antigen is undetermined.

As to treatment: roughly 20 received Ad26.COV2.S at low or high dose, single or two shots; 5 received placebo; per-sample allocation not given. Collection of the samples took place on day 63 after the first injection of vaccine or placebo. Clones were sequenced by immunoSEQ multiplex PCR, and TCRdb holds only the in-frame ones, with some missing. The sample has 350,000 to 450,000 clones, 70% to 90% seen once. This sequence joins TRBV7-9 and TRBJ2-5; TRBD2 is a possible D gene (5 bases). The receptor was derived from a person aged 18-65 years who received the Ad26.COV2.S COVID-19 vaccine or a placebo. The sample was peripheral blood, taken in a trial of Ad26.COV2.S vaccine versus placebo. CDR3: CASSRREEETQYF. The CDR3 DNA reads as TGTGCCAGCAGCCGCCGGGAAGAAGAGACCCAGTACTTC.